The sequence of this T cell receptor beta chain was determined in a study of post-analysis software for immune sequencing data (dated by TCRdb to the mid-2010s). About the full investigation: Recorded disease courses included relapsing-remitting, secondary progressive and progressive-relapsing multiple sclerosis, with some patients lacking subtype annotation. The multiple sclerosis patient repertoires were compared with about a dozen previously published healthy control repertoires from donors aged roughly 6 to 25 years. A subset of samples was prepared in parallel using single-end sample barcoding, then pooled and co-amplified after Illumina adapter ligation.

To demonstrate the VDJtools post-analysis software, TCR beta repertoires were profiled from the peripheral blood of 13 young patients with multiple sclerosis. Multiple sclerosis patients were children and adolescents aged about 6 to 17 years. The library came from PCR. These reads were obtained on an Illumina HiSeq 2500. Unique molecular identifiers were incorporated into TCR beta cDNA libraries to reduce PCR and sequencing biases. Every 1 to 10 million input T cells yielded roughly 500,000 cDNA molecules, meaning each molecule approximated one T cell. The patient libraries were prepared and sequenced with the same protocol used for the earlier healthy control dataset. Within a given batch, samples were prepared together, multiplexed and sequenced on the same HiSeq lane. In the authors' own workflow: MIGEC handled the raw barcoded reads, throwing out single-read molecular identifier groups before consensus assembly and CDR3 extraction. Clonotype tables were post-analysed with VDJtools, normalizing diversity by down-sampling all datasets to the smallest sample size. In repertoire overlap clustering, CDR3 amino acid sequences, but not nucleotide sequences, were matched to correct batch-related cross-sample contamination. Clones were called with MiXCR by TCRdb after fastp trimmed the public reads at Q25, and only in-frame beta chains were retained. Rows are unified per CDR3 protein, each entry keeping the most common DNA and genes. TCRdb, not the authors, supplied the V and J calls. Across this sample there are approximately 260,000 distinct CDR3 sequences, with 35% to 40% seen only once. The ten largest clones capture around 5% of the sample.

Overall study outcomes, separate from this receptor: The multiple sclerosis patient group was slightly younger than the control group. Direct clustering with F measure revealed strong co-clustering of samples prepared in the same batch, which led to a batch-effect correction. Patients showed significantly higher frequencies than controls for roughly 5 TRBV segments, among them TRBV5-6, TRBV5-1 and TRBV20-1. Normalized Chao1 diversity was significantly lower in multiple sclerosis patients than controls, suggesting substantial peripheral T-cell clonal expansion.

V is pared back by 3 bases and J by 1 base, with 16 bases lying between the germline termini. Measured from the cysteine to the phenylalanine, the CDR3 is 16 residues long. Just CDR3 DNA is preserved here, 48 bases in frame from base 1. The CDR1 and CDR2 encoded by the germline V gene are LGHNA and YNFKEQ. This clonotype has at least ten counts. What this receptor recognizes is not known. No much larger clonotype is one base removed from it; base qualities were not supplied. Sequencing was carried out using blood. The V and J genes are TRBV4-2 and TRBJ2-7, with the D call perhaps TRBD1 or TRBD2, as 6 bases match in each case. The sequence was obtained from a girl between 10 and 17 years old with multiple sclerosis. Here the CDR3 is given as CASSHRPGAPSYEQYF. The sequenced DNA: TGTGCCAGCAGCCACCGCCCGGGGGCGCCTTCCTACGAGCAGTACTTC.